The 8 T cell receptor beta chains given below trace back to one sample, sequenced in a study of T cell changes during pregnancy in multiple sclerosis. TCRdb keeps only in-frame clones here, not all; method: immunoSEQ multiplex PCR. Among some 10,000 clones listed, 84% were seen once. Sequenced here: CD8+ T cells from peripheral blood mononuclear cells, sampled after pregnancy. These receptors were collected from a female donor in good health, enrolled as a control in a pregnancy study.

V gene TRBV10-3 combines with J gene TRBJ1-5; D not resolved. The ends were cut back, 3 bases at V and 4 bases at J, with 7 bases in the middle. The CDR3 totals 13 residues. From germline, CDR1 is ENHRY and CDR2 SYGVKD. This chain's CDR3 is CAISDGKNQPQHF. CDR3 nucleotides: TGTGCCATCAGTGACGGGAAAAATCAGCCCCAGCATTTT.

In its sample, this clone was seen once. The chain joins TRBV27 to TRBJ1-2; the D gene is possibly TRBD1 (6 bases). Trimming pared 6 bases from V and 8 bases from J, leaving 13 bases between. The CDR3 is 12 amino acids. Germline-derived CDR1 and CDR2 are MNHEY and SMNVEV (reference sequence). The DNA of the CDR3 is TGTGCCAGCAGGTCTCTCCAGGGGGGCTACACCTTC. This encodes CASRSLQGGYTF.

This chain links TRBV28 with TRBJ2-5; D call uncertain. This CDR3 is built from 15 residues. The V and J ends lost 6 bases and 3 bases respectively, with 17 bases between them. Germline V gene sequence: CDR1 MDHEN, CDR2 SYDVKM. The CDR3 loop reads CASSPLPERKETQYF. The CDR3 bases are TGTGCCAGCAGCCCATTACCAGAAAGAAAAGAGACCCAGTACTTC.

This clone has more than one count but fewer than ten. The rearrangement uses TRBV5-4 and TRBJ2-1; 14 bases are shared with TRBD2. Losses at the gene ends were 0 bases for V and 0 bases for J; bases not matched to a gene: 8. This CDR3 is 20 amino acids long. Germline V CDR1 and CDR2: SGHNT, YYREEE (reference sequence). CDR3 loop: CASSLVRRTSGRSSYNEQFF. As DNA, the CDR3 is TGTGCCAGCAGCTTGGTCAGGAGGACTAGCGGGAGGAGCTCCTACAATGAGCAGTTCTTC.

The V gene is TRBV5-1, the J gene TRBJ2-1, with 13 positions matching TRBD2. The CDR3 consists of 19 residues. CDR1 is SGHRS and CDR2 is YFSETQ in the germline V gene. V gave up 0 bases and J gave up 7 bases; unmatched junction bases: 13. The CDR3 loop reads CASSLGSGFRTSGRNEQFF. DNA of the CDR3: TGCGCCAGCAGCTTGGGCTCTGGATTTCGGACTAGCGGGAGAAATGAGCAGTTCTTC.

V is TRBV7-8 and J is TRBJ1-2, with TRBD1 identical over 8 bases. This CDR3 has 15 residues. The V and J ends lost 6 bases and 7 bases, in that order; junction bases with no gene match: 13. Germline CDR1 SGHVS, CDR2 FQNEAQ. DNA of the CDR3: TGTGCCAGCAGTCACTCCGGGACAGGAGTTCGTGGCTACACCTTC. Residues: CASSHSGTGVRGYTF.

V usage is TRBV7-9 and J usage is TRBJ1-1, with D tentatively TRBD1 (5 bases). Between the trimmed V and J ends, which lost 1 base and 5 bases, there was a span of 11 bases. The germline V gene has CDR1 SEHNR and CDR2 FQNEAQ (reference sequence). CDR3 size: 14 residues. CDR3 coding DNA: TGTGCCAGCAGCTTAGACCCAGGGCGAACTGAAGCTTTCTTT. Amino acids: CASSLDPGRTEAFF.

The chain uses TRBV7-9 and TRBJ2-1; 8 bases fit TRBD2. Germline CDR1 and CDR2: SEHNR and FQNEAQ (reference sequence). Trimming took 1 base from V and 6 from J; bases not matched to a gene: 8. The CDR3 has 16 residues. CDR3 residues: CASSLGSGGLGNEQFF. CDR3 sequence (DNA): TGTGCCAGCAGCTTAGGATCCGGGGGACTAGGCAATGAGCAGTTCTTC.